This entry concerns a single T cell receptor beta chain. Profiling relied on immunoSEQ multiplex PCR, and the TCRdb table lists in-frame clones only, not all of them. The table shows fewer than 650,000 clones, with 85% to 90% occurring only once. Germline lookup yields CDR1 GTSNPN and CDR2 SVGIG (reference sequence). The ends lost 0 bases at V and 11 bases at J; junction bases unmatched: 6. The CDR3 extends over 14 amino acids. Seattle's cohort entered during active infection and was followed longitudinally. This sample was included in a study of blood T cell repertoires in COVID-19. The overall study: COVID-19 samples, acute and convalescent, were from the United States, Italy and Spain.

The rearrangement joins TRBV30 to TRBJ1-6; 8 bases map to TRBD1. The sequence was collected from a woman in her forties or fifties with COVID-19, enrolled during active disease. The sample comprised peripheral blood. The CDR3: CAWSVGQGRTPLHF. The CDR3 DNA is TGTGCCTGGAGTGTTGGACAGGGTCGGACACCCCTCCACTTT. The full variable domain, with the rest looked up from reference TRBV30 and TRBJ1-6, is SQTIHQWPATLVQPVGSPLSLECTVEGTSNPNLYWYRQAAGRGLQLLFYSVGIGQISSEVPQNLSASRPQDRQFILSSKKLLLSDSGFYLCAWSVGQGRTPLHFGNGTRLTVT.